This section outlines one T cell receptor beta chain sequence together with its context. In the original processing: From reference gene primer amplification, estimates of nucleated cell counts were derived. Profiling relied on immunoSEQ multiplex PCR, and the TCRdb table lists in-frame clones only, not all of them. The D gene and trimming were derived from the DNA, and the V and J assignments and clone size from that table. The sample lists 70,000 to 100,000 clones, 90% to 95% seen once, with approximately 1.7% in the top ten. The source of the sample is a study of blood T cell repertoires in COVID-19. Whole-study context: The analysed material was cDNA or gDNA that came from T cells, B-cell-depleted T cells, or PBMCs.

V gave up 7 bases and J gave up 6 bases, with 18 bases separating them. The CDR3 is 15 residues long. From germline, CDR1 is LNHDA and CDR2 SQIVND (reference sequence). The sample comprised peripheral blood. This TCR derives from a man in his sixties with acute or convalescent COVID-19. The chain employs TRBV19 and TRBJ2-2; D is possibly TRBD2 (7 bases). The CDR3 loop is CASTGPRGRAGELFF. CDR3 sequence (DNA): TGTGCCAGTACCGGGCCTAGGGGGAGGGCCGGGGAGCTGTTTTTT.